This T cell receptor (beta chain) was recorded in a study of CD8 T cells in ankylosing spondylitis. Whole-study findings and limits: Disease-linked clones reportedly concentrated significantly in matched ankylosing spondylitis synovial fluid. Characteristic of ankylosing spondylitis blood, it appeared, was a TCR beta motif comprising several highly homologous variants.

For this clonotype: The antigen remains undetermined.

TCRdb re-called the 5' RACE reads with MiXCR, one entry per CDR3 protein. In the table there are 750,000 to 850,000 distinct CDR3 sequences, approximately 12% of which are singletons. This TCR was sampled from a male donor with ankylosing spondylitis. Sample: blood, either unsorted or a sorted T cell fraction (not recorded which).

The CDR3 loop is CATSDSVTNYGYTF. DNA for the CDR3: TGTGCCACCAGTGATTCAGTGACCAACTATGGCTACACCTTC. The genes are TRBV24-1 and TRBJ1-2; D ambiguous. Per the germline V gene, CDR1 is KGHDR and CDR2 is SFDVKD. Trimming shortened V by 2 bases and J by 2 bases, and 8 bases separated the two germline ends. The CDR3 runs to 14 residues.